This is a list of T cell receptor beta chains from one sample in a study of blood T cells in healthy people across ages. TCRdb passed the 5' RACE reads through MiXCR, listing each CDR3 protein once. The table has 1.8 million or so distinct CDR3 sequences, about two fifths seen once; the top ten hold about 23%. The sequenced material came from blood. Receptors originate from a human donor in good health. The CDR3 runs from the conserved cysteine through the conserved F or W. The D gene is left open where the match is weak. Where a row states a size, it is once, few, many or the class of an expanded clone; other rows omit it.

-,TRBV29-1,few,TRBJ2-5,CGAKQVLQETQYF,TGCGGCGCTAAACAGGTGCTCCAAGAGACCCAGTACTTC
-,TRBV20-1,few,TRBJ1-5,CSARPSLAINQPQHF,TGCAGTGCTAGACCCAGCCTCGCGATCAATCAGCCCCAGCATTTT
-,TRBV20-1,-,TRBJ2-4,CSARWRGDNEQYF,TGCAGTGCCAGGTGGCGGGGCGACAATGAGCAGTACTTC
-,TRBV3-1,-,TRBJ2-7,CASSQIGFDSLREQYF,TGTGCCAGCAGCCAGATTGGTTTCGACTCACTCCGCGAGCAGTACTTC
TRBD2,TRBV5-5,-,TRBJ2-1,CASSSVGGDSYNEQFF,TGTGCCAGCAGCTCAGTTGGGGGGGACTCCTACAATGAGCAGTTCTTC
-,TRBV7-2,-,TRBJ1-5,CASSLKAGEGQPQHF,TGTGCCAGCAGCTTAAAGGCAGGGGAAGGTCAGCCCCAGCATTTT
-,TRBV2,-,TRBJ2-7,CASSLAMGSTPLEQYF,TGTGCCAGCAGCTTGGCCATGGGGTCCACCCCCTTGGAGCAGTACTTC
-,TRBV4-3,few,TRBJ2-1,CASSQEAYGCNEQFF,TGCGCCAGCAGCCAAGAAGCCTACGGGTGTAATGAGCAGTTCTTC
-,TRBV6-6,-,TRBJ1-4,CASSYGRSNEKLFF,TGTGCCAGCAGTTATGGGCGGAGTAATGAAAAACTGTTTTTT
TRBD2,TRBV7-6,few,TRBJ2-7,CASSLGAAGGSGEQYF,TGTGCCAGCAGCTTAGGGGCAGCGGGGGGATCGGGCGAGCAGTACTTC
-,TRBV4-1,-,TRBJ1-1,CASSGGTAFF,TGCGCCAGCAGCGGAGGGACAGCTTTCTTT
-,TRBV7-6,few,TRBJ2-7,CASSPGGLAPYEQYF,TGTGCCAGCAGCCCCGGGGGTTTGGCTCCCTACGAGCAGTACTTC
-,TRBV2,-,TRBJ2-3,CASSEGAGTGTDTQYF,TGTGCCAGCAGTGAAGGGGCAGGGACTGGCACAGATACGCAGTATTTT
-,TRBV20-1,few,TRBJ2-1,CSALGTQVGDEQFF,TGCAGTGCTCTAGGGACCCAAGTTGGCGATGAGCAGTTCTTC
TRBD1,TRBV5-1,-,TRBJ2-7,CASSLEGQGISEQYF,TGCGCCAGCAGCTTGGAGGGACAGGGTATCTCCGAGCAGTACTTC
-,TRBV14,-,TRBJ2-7,CASSQERCYEQYF,TGTGCCAGCAGCCAAGAGCGCTGCTACGAGCAGTACTTC
TRBD2,TRBV5-1,-,TRBJ2-3,CASSLGEGSDTQYF,TGCGCCAGCAGCTTGGGGGAGGGATCAGATACGCAGTATTTT
-,TRBV29-1,-,TRBJ1-1,CSSGADTEAFF,TGCAGCTCCGGGGCGGACACTGAAGCTTTCTTT
TRBD1,TRBV11-1,-,TRBJ2-7,CASSLRGHRDEQYF,TGTGCCAGCAGTCTAAGGGGGCATCGGGACGAGCAGTACTTC
TRBD1,TRBV7-2,-,TRBJ1-2,CASSLDRVPPYGYTF,TGTGCCAGCAGCCTAGACAGGGTGCCACCCTATGGCTACACCTTC